These T cell receptor beta chains were read from a single sample in a study of blood T cell repertoires in COVID-19. This table comes from immunoSEQ multiplex PCR, and its TCRdb copy is limited to in-frame clones, with some not included. The data hold 45,000 to 55,000 clones, with 86% observed a single time. The sequenced sample was peripheral blood. The source of these receptors is a woman older than 75 with acute or convalescent COVID-19. Both conserved end residues are part of each CDR3. The D gene is left open where the match is weak. A row's size may be missing; if present it is once, few, many or a size class.

size	V	J	D	CDR3	DNA
-	TRBV19	TRBJ2-1	TRBD2	CASSMASGAKQFF	TGTGCCAGTAGTATGGCTAGCGGGGCTAAGCAGTTCTTC
few	TRBV19	TRBJ2-2	-	CASSPDYTGELFF	TGTGCCAGTAGCCCTGACTACACCGGGGAGCTGTTTTTT
-	TRBV7-9	TRBJ1-3	-	CASSLLSGSGNTIYF	TGTGCCAGCAGCTTATTGAGCGGCTCTGGAAACACCATATATTTT
-	TRBV10-1	TRBJ1-6	-	CASSAGGNSPLHF	TGCGCCAGCAGTGCCGGAGGGAATTCACCCCTCCACTTT
-	TRBV30	TRBJ2-1	-	CAWSVQSTEHNEQFF	TGTGCCTGGAGTGTACAGTCTACAGAACACAATGAGCAGTTCTTC
-	TRBV5-1	TRBJ1-2	TRBD1	CASSRTGLDYGYTF	TGCGCCAGCAGCCGGACAGGTCTCGATTATGGCTACACCTTC
-	TRBV11-3	TRBJ1-2	TRBD1	CASSSRGQGGNYGYTF	TGTGCCAGCAGCTCGCGCGGACAGGGGGGTAACTATGGCTACACCTTC
-	TRBV12-5	TRBJ1-1	TRBD1	CASGPRQGMNTEAFF	TGTGCTAGTGGACCCAGACAGGGGATGAACACTGAAGCTTTCTTT
-	TRBV29-1	TRBJ1-4	-	CSAKSGFGEKLFF	TGCAGCGCCAAAAGCGGGTTCGGGGAAAAACTGTTTTTT
once	TRBV12-3/TRBV12-4	TRBJ1-1	-	CASSLVGHRAFF	TGTGCCAGCAGTTTAGTGGGACATCGAGCTTTCTTT
-	TRBV25-1	TRBJ1-4	TRBD1	CASRDSRGRIEKLFF	TGTGCCAGCAGAGACTCCAGGGGGCGGATTGAAAAACTGTTTTTT
-	TRBV5-1	TRBJ2-5	TRBD1	CASSPTGGKKTQYF	TGCGCCAGCAGCCCGACAGGGGGCAAGAAGACCCAGTACTTC
-	TRBV5-6	TRBJ2-1	TRBD1	CASSSRDSGYNEQFF	TGTGCCAGCAGCTCCCGGGACAGCGGATACAATGAGCAGTTCTTC
-	TRBV9	TRBJ2-5	TRBD1	CASSVQDRGPWTQYF	TGTGCCAGCAGCGTCCAAGACAGGGGGCCGTGGACCCAGTACTTC
-	TRBV10-3	TRBJ2-3	TRBD2	CAITAGLAGDTGTQYF	TGTGCCATCACGGCGGGACTAGCGGGAGATACTGGTACGCAGTATTTT
-	TRBV3-1/TRBV3-2	TRBJ1-4	-	CASSQESTKKLFF	TGTGCCAGCAGCCAAGAGAGTACGAAAAAACTGTTTTTT
-	TRBV5-1	TRBJ2-3	TRBD2	CASSLFSSGRATDTQYF	TGCGCCAGCAGCTTGTTCTCTAGCGGGAGGGCCACAGATACGCAGTATTTT
-	TRBV6-5	TRBJ1-1	-	CASRERGTGFTEAFF	TGTGCCAGCAGGGAGAGGGGTACAGGGTTCACTGAAGCTTTCTTT
-	TRBV6-1	TRBJ2-3	-	CASSELGQRTDTQYF	TGTGCCAGCAGTGAATTGGGACAACGCACAGATACGCAGTATTTT
-	TRBV27	TRBJ1-5	-	CASRTGHGPQHF	TGTGCCAGCAGGACGGGACACGGGCCCCAGCATTTT
-	TRBV4-1	TRBJ2-2	TRBD1	CASSQRPRDRSNTGELFF	TGCGCCAGCAGCCAACGGCCCCGGGACAGGTCGAACACCGGGGAGCTGTTTTTT
-	TRBV5-1	TRBJ2-7	TRBD2	CASSFPSGGPKYF	TGCGCCAGCAGCTTTCCTAGCGGGGGCCCCAAGTACTTC
-	TRBV10-3	TRBJ2-3	-	CAISESIYQGGPDTQYF	TGTGCCATCAGTGAGTCGATCTACCAGGGGGGCCCAGATACGCAGTATTTT